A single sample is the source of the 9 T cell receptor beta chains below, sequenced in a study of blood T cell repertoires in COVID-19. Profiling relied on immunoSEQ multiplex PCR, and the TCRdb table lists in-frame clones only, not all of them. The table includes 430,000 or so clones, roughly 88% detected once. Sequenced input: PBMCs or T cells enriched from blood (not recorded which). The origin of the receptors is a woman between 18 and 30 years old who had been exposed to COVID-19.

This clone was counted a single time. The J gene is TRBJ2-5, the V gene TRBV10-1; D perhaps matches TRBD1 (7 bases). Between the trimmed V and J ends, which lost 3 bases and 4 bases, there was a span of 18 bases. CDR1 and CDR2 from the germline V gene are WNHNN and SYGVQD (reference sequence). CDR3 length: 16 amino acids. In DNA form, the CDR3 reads TGCGCCAGCAGTGACGTGGGCAGGGGGACTGGAGAGACCCAGTACTTC. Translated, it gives CASSDVGRGTGETQYF.

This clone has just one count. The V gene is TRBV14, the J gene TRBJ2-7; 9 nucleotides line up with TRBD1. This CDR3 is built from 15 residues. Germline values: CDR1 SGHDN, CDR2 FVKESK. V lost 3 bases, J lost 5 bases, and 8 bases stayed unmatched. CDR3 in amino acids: CASSQPDRGFNEQYF. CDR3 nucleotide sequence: TGTGCCAGCAGCCAGCCGGACAGGGGTTTCAACGAGCAGTACTTC.

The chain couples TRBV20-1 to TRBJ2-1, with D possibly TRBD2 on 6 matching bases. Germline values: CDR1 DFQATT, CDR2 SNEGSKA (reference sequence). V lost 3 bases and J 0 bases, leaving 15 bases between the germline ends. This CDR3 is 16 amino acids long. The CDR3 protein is CSASFAAGSSYNEQFF. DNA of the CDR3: TGCAGTGCTAGTTTCGCGGCGGGGAGCTCCTACAATGAGCAGTTCTTC.

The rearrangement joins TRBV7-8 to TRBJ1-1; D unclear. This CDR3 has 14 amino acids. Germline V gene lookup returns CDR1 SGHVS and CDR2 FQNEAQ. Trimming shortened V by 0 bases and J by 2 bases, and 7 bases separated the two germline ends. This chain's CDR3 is CASSLAPTNTEAFF. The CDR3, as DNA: TGTGCCAGCAGCTTAGCGCCCACAAACACTGAAGCTTTCTTT.

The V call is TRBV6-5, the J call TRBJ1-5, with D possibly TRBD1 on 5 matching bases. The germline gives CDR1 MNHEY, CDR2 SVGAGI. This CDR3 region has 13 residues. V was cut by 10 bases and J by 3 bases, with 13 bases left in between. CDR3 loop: CATRKGNNQPQHF. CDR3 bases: TGTGCCACAAGAAAGGGGAACAATCAGCCCCAGCATTTT.

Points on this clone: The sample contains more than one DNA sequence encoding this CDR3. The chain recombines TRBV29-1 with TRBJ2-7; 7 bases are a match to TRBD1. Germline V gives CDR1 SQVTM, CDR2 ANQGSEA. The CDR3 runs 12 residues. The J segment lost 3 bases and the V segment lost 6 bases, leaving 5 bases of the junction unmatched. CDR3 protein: CSVERDSYEQYF. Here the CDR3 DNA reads TGCAGCGTCGAAAGGGACAGCTACGAGCAGTACTTC.

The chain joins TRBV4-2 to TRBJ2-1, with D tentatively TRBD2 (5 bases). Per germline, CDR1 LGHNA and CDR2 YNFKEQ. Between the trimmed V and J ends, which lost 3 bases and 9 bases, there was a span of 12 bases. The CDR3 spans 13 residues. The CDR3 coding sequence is TGTGCCAGCAGCCAGGACTTCGCTCCTGAGCAGTTCTTC. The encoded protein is CASSQDFAPEQFF.

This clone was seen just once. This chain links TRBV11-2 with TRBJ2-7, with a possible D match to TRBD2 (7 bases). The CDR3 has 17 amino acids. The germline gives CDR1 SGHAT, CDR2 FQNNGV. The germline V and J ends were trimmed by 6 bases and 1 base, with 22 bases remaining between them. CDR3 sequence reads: CASRKWGSRGASYEQYF. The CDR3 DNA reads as TGTGCCAGCAGAAAGTGGGGGAGCCGGGGGGCTTCCTACGAGCAGTACTTC.

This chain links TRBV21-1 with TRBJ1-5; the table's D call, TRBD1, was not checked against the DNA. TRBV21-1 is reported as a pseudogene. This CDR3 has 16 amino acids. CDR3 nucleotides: TGTGCCAGCAGCAAGAGAGGGACAGATAGCAATCAGCCCCAGCATTTT. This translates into CASSKRGTDSNQPQHF.